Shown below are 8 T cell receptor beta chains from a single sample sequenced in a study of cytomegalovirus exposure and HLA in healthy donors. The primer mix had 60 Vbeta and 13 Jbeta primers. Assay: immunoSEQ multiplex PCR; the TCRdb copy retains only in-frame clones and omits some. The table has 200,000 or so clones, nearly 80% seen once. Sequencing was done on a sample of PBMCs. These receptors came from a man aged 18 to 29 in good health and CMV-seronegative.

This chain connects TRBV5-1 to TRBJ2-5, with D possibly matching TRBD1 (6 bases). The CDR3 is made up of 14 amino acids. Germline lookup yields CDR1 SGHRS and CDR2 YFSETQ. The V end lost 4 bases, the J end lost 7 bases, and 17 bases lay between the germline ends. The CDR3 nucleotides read TGCGCCAGCAGCGCCGGACAGAAACCCAGGACCCAGTACTTC. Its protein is CASSAGQKPRTQYF.

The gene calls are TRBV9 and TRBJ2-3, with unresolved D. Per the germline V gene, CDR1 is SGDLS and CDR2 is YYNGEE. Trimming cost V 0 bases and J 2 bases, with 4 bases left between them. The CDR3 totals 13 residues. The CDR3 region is CASSVVSTDTQYF. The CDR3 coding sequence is TGTGCCAGCAGCGTAGTATCCACAGATACGCAGTATTTT.

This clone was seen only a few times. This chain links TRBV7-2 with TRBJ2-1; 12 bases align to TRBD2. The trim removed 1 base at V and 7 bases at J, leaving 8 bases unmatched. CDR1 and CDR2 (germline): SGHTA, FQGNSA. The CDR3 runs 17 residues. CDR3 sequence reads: CASSLVGLAGGGNEQFF. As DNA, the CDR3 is TGTGCCAGCAGCTTAGTAGGTCTAGCGGGGGGGGGAAATGAGCAGTTCTTC.

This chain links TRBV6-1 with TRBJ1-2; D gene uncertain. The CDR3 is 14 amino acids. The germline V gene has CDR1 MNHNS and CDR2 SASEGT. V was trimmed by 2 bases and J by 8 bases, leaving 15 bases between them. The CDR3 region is CASSERTNLHGYTF. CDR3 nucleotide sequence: TGTGCCAGCAGTGAAAGGACTAACCTCCACGGCTACACCTTC.

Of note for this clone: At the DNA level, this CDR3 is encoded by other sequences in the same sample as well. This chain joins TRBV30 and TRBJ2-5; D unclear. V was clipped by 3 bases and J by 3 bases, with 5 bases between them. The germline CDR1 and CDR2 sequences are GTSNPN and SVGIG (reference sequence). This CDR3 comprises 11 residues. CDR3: CAWRSEETQYF. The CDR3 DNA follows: TGTGCCTGGAGGTCGGAAGAGACCCAGTACTTC.

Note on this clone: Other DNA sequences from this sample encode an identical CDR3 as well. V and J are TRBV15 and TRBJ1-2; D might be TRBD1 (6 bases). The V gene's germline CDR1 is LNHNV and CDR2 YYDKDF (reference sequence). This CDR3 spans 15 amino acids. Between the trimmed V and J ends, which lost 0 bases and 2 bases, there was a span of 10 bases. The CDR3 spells CATSREGALNYGYTF. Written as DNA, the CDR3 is TGTGCCACCAGCAGAGAGGGGGCGCTGAACTATGGCTACACCTTC.

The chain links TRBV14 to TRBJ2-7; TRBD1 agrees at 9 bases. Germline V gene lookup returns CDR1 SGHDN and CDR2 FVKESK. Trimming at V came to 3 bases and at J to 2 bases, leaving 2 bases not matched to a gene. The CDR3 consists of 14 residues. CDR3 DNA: TGTGCCAGCAGCCAGGACAGGGGACCCTACGAGCAGTACTTC. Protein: CASSQDRGPYEQYF.

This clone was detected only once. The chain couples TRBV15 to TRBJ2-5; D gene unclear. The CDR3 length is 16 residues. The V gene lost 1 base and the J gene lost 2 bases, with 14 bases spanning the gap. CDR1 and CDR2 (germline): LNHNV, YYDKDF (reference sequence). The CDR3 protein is CATSRATQQPQETQYF. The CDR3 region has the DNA TGTGCCACCAGCAGAGCGACACAGCAACCTCAAGAGACCCAGTACTTC.